This paragraph covers one T cell receptor (beta chain) sequence. Its antigen is unidentified. This sample is drawn from a study of long-term antiretroviral therapy in people with HIV. Overall study results and limits: Those clones which expanded before ART made up the dominant part of the repertoire at all time points.

With survey level as its setting, the immunoSEQ assay was v3.0. Data came from immunoSEQ multiplex PCR; TCRdb stores just in-frame clones and leaves some out. Seen here are around 29,000 clones, 90% observed once, and the top ten hold 7% to 9.5%. It was in the United States that all participants with HIV were treated. V lost 4 bases to trimming and J lost 5 bases, with 12 bases between them. Germline loops: CDR1 SGHDN, CDR2 FVKESK. The CDR3 is 13 residues long. The input for sequencing was unsorted PBMCs, taken 3.2 years before starting antiretroviral therapy. The source of this sequence is a man between 50 and 59 years old with HIV. The rearrangement links TRBV14 to TRBJ2-7, with D possibly matching TRBD2 (6 bases). CDR3 nucleotide sequence: TGTGCCAGCAGCCTTGCTCGGGGGAACGAGCAGTACTTC. Its protein product is CASSLARGNEQYF.